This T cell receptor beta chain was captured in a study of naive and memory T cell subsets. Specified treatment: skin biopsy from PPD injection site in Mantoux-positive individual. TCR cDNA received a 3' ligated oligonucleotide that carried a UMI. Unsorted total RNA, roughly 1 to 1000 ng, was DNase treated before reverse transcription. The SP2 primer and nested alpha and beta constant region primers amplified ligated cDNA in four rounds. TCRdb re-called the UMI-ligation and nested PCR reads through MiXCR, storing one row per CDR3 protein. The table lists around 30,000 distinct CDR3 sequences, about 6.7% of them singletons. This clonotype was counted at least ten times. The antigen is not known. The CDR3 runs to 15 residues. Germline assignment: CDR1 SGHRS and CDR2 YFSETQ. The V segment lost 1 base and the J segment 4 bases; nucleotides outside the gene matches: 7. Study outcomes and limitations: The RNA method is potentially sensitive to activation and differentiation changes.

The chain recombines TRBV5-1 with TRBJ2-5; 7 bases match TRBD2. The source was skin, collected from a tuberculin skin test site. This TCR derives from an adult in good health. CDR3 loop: CASSLSPGRGETQYF. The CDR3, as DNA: TGCGCCAGCAGCTTGAGCCCGGGGAGGGGAGAGACCCAGTACTTC.